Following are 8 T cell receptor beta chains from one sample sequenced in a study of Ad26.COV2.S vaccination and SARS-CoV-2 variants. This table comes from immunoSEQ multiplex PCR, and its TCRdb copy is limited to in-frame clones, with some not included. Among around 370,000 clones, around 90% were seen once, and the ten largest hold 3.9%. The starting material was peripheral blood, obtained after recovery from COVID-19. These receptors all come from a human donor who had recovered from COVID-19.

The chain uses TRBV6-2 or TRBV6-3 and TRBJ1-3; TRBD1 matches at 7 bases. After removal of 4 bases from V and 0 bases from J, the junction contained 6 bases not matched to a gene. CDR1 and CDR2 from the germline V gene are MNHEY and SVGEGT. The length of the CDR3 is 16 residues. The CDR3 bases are TGTGCCAGCAGTTCCCTGGACAGGATCTCTGGAAACACCATATATTTT. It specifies CASSSLDRISGNTIYF.

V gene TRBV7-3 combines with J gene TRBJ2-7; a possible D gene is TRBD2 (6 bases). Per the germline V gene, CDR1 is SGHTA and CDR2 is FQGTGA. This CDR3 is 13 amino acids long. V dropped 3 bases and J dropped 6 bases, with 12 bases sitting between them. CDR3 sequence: CASSFGGVGEQYF. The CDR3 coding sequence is TGTGCCAGCAGCTTCGGGGGAGTGGGCGAGCAGTACTTC.

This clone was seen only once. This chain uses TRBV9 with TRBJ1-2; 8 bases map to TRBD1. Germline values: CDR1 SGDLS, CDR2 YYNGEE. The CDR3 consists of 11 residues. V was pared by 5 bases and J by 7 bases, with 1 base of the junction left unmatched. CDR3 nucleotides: TGTGCCAGCAGTGACAGGGGTGGCTACACCTTC. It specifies CASSDRGGYTF.

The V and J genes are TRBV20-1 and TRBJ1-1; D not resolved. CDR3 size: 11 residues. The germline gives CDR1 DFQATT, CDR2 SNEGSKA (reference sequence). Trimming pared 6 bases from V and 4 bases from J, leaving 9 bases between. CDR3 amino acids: CSATWGTEAFF. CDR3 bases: TGCAGTGCGACGTGGGGCACTGAAGCTTTCTTT.

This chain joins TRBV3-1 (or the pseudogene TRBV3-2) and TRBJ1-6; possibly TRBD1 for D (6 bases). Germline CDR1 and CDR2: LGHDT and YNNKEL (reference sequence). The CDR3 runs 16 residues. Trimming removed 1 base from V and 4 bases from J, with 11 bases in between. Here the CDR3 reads CASSQGTERYNSPLHF. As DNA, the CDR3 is TGTGCCAGCAGCCAAGGGACAGAGCGTTATAATTCACCCCTCCACTTT.

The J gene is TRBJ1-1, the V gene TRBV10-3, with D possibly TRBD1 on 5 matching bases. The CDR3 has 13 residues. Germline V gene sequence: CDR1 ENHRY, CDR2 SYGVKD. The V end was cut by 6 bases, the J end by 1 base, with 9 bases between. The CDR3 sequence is CAIRYQGNTEAFF. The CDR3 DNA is TGTGCCATCAGGTACCAGGGGAACACTGAAGCTTTCTTT.

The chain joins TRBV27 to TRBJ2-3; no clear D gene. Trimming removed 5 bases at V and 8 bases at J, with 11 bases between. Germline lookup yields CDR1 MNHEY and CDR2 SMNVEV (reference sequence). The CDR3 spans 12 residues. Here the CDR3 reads CASSTSWGTQYF. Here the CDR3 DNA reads TGTGCCAGCAGTACCTCCTGGGGTACGCAGTATTTT.

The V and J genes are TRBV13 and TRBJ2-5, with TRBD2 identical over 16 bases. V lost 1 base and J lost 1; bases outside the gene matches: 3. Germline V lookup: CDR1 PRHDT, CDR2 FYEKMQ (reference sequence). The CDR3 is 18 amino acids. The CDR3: CASSLEGTSGGAQETQYF. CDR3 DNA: TGTGCCAGCAGCTTAGAAGGGACTAGCGGGGGGGCCCAAGAGACCCAGTACTTC.